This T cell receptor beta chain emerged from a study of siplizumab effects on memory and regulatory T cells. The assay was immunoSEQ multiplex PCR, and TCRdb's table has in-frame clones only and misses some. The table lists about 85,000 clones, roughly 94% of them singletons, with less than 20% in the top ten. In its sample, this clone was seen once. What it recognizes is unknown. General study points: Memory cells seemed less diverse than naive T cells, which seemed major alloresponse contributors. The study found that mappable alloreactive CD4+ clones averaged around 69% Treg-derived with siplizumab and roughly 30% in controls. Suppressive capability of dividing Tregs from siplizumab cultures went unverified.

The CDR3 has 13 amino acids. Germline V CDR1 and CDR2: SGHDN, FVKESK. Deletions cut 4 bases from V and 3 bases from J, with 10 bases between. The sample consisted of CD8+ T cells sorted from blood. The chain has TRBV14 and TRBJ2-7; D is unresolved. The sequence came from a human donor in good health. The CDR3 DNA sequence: TGTGCCAGCAGCCGGGAAGGAGACTACGAGCAGTACTTC. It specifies CASSREGDYEQYF.